Listed here are 17 T cell receptor beta chains from one sample, sequenced in a study of blood T cell repertoires in COVID-19. Generated by immunoSEQ multiplex PCR, the TCRdb table keeps only in-frame clones and is missing some. Altogether just over 150,000 clones are present, just under 85% being singletons, with the ten largest covering 20% to 25%. The sample consisted of peripheral blood. The source is a woman older than 75 with acute or convalescent COVID-19.

The chain recombines TRBV2 with TRBJ2-2, with 12 bases matching TRBD2. The length of the CDR3 is 16 residues. Germline CDR1 SNHLY, CDR2 FYNNEI. Trimming removed 5 bases from V and 2 bases from J; junction bases left unmatched: 3. DNA of the CDR3: TGTGCCAGCAGTCTACTAGCGGGGGGAAACACCGGGGAGCTGTTTTTT. This sequence encodes CASSLLAGGNTGELFF.

The table lists this clone with a count of one. The chain is built from TRBV7-7 and TRBJ2-1; D may be TRBD1 (5 bases). CDR1 and CDR2 from the germline V gene are SSHAT and FNYEAQ (reference sequence). The length of the CDR3 is 15 residues. Trimming removed 1 base from V and 7 bases from J, with 14 bases in between. The CDR3 sequence: CASSLGQSHLNEQFF. The CDR3 DNA reads as TGTGCCAGCAGCTTAGGACAGTCCCACTTAAATGAGCAGTTCTTC.

V usage is TRBV6-5 and J usage is TRBJ2-4; no reliable D call. The CDR3 totals 12 residues. Trimming cost V 6 bases and J 9 bases, with 12 bases left between them. Germline V CDR1 and CDR2: MNHEY, SVGAGI. CDR3 amino acids: CASSPGSGIQYF. The CDR3 DNA sequence: TGTGCCAGCAGCCCCGGTTCTGGCATTCAGTACTTC.

The chain is built from TRBV4-1 and TRBJ2-1, with TRBD2 identical over 10 bases. Per the germline V gene, CDR1 is MGHRA and CDR2 is YSYEKL. This CDR3 has 16 residues. J was trimmed by 8 bases and V by 2 bases; bases with no gene match: 9. The CDR3 DNA sequence: TGCGCCAGCAGCCAAACTAGTCTAGCGGGAGCACATGAGCAGTTCTTC. It encodes CASSQTSLAGAHEQFF.

V gene TRBV2 combines with J gene TRBJ1-1; no clear D. With 8 bases removed from V and 12 bases from J, the gap between germline ends came to 16 bases. Looked up from germline, CDR1 is SNHLY and CDR2 is FYNNEI. This CDR3 has 11 amino acids. The CDR3 DNA reads TGTGCCAGCGAGGCGGGTGGGATGTCTTTCTTT. This translates into CASEAGGMSFF.

This chain links TRBV18 with TRBJ1-1; 7 bases are a match to TRBD1. Per the germline V gene, CDR1 is KGHSH and CDR2 is LQKENI. V gave up 3 bases and J gave up 3 bases; unmatched junction bases: 13. The CDR3 consists of 17 residues. CDR3 bases: TGTGCCAGCTCACCCGTCCAGGGGGAATATACGGACACTGAAGCTTTCTTT. It is translated as CASSPVQGEYTDTEAFF.

The chain joins TRBV7-8 to TRBJ2-7; D is uncertain. V was clipped by 5 bases and J by 3 bases, with 5 bases between them. This CDR3 is 11 amino acids long. Per germline, CDR1 SGHVS and CDR2 FQNEAQ. CDR3 in DNA: TGTGCCAGCAGCCCGAGCTACGAGCAGTACTTC. Residues: CASSPSYEQYF.

This clone was detected only a few times. The chain employs TRBV29-1 and TRBJ1-2; D not certain. Germline lookup yields CDR1 SQVTM and CDR2 ANQGSEA. There are 13 residues in the CDR3. Trimming took 5 bases from V and 2 from J, leaving 12 bases between them. CDR3 amino acids: CSVRFRANYGYTF. CDR3 coding DNA: TGCAGCGTTCGGTTTCGAGCCAACTATGGCTACACCTTC. Filled out from reference TRBV29-1 and TRBJ1-2, the complete variable domain reads SAVISQKPSRDICQRGTSLTIQCQVDSQVTMMFWYRQQPGQSLTLIATANQGSEATYESGFVIDKFPISRPNLTFSTLTVSNMSPEDSSIYLCSVRFRANYGYTFGSGTRLTVV.

This clone came up once. This chain connects TRBV3-1 (or the pseudogene TRBV3-2) to TRBJ2-1; 10 positions match TRBD1. Germline CDR1 is LGHDT and CDR2 is YNNKEL (reference sequence). J was trimmed by 5 bases and V by 4 bases; bases with no gene match: 17. The CDR3 contains 19 residues. Written as DNA, the CDR3 is TGTGCCAGCAGCCGACGACAGGGGGCAAGGACTAGCCAAGACAATGAGCAGTTCTTC. This gives the protein CASSRRQGARTSQDNEQFF.

The chain carries TRBV7-2 and TRBJ2-3; weak D call: TRBD1 (6 bases). This CDR3 contains 16 residues. The V end lost 3 bases, the J end lost 0 bases, and 13 bases lay between the germline ends. Germline V gene lookup returns CDR1 SGHTA and CDR2 FQGNSA. CDR3 coding DNA: TGTGCCAGCAGCTTGTTAGGGACAACAAGCACAGATACGCAGTATTTT. Protein sequence: CASSLLGTTSTDTQYF.

The rearrangement links TRBV5-4 to TRBJ2-3; D remains ambiguous. The CDR3 is made up of 12 amino acids. Trimming removed 1 base from V and 6 bases from J, with 6 bases in between. The germline CDR1 and CDR2 sequences are SGHNT and YYREEE (reference sequence). CDR3 residues: CASSLKEDTQYF. The DNA for the CDR3 is TGTGCCAGCAGCTTGAAGGAGGATACGCAGTATTTT.

The CDR3 DNA is TGCGCCAGCAGCCAAAGGACAGGGTTTCACAATGAGCAGTTCTTC. Its translation: CASSQRTGFHNEQFF. This chain joins TRBV4-3 and TRBJ2-1; 8 bases align to TRBD1. CDR3 size: 15 residues. From germline, CDR1 is LGHNA and CDR2 YSLEER. V lost 2 bases and J lost 5; bases outside the gene matches: 5.

This chain joins TRBV5-6 and TRBJ2-1; the match to TRBD1 covers 7 bases. The ends lost 0 bases at V and 5 bases at J; junction bases unmatched: 2. CDR1 is SGHDT and CDR2 is YYEEEE in the germline V gene. The CDR3 extends over 14 amino acids. The CDR3 spells CASSLGQGNNEQFF. Here the CDR3 DNA reads TGTGCCAGCAGCTTGGGACAGGGTAACAATGAGCAGTTCTTC.

The chain carries TRBV7-2 and TRBJ2-7; possible D gene TRBD1, 6 bases. CDR3 length equals 14 residues. Germline V lookup: CDR1 SGHTA, CDR2 FQGNSA. Deletions cut 1 base from V and 7 bases from J, with 14 bases between. The CDR3 region has the DNA TGTGCCAGCAGCTTAGTACAGGGTTGTAGGGAGCAGTACTTC. It encodes CASSLVQGCREQYF.

The chain employs TRBV18 and TRBJ1-2; 10 bases are shared with TRBD1. Trimming removed 2 bases from V and 7 bases from J; junction bases left unmatched: 4. This CDR3 has 14 residues. Germline assignment: CDR1 KGHSH and CDR2 LQKENI. The CDR3 DNA follows: TGTGCCAGCTCACCAGGGACAGGGGTTAGTGGCTACACCTTC. The encoded protein is CASSPGTGVSGYTF.

The chain has TRBV19 and TRBJ2-7; 12 bases are shared with TRBD1. Germline V gives CDR1 LNHDA, CDR2 SQIVND (reference sequence). The CDR3 covers 14 residues. The V segment lost 3 bases and the J segment 4 bases; nucleotides outside the gene matches: 1. The CDR3 DNA reads as TGTGCCAGTAGTATGGGACAGGGGGCTTACGAGCAGTACTTC. Amino acids: CASSMGQGAYEQYF. The full variable domain, in which reference TRBV19 and TRBJ2-7 provide the parts outside the CDR3, is DGGITQSPKYLFRKEGQNVTLSCEQNLNHDAMYWYRQDPGQGLRLIYYSQIVNDFQKGDIAEGYSVSREKKESFPLTVTSAQKNPTAFYLCASSMGQGAYEQYFGPGTRLTVT.

The chain is built from TRBV25-1 and TRBJ1-2, with D possibly being TRBD1 (6 bases). This CDR3 is built from 13 residues. V lost 4 bases to trimming and J lost 5 bases, with 11 bases between them. The germline gives CDR1 MGHDK, CDR2 SYGVNS. The CDR3 bases are TGTGCCAGCAGTGCGGGGGGCTGGTATGGCTACACCTTC. Amino acids: CASSAGGWYGYTF.